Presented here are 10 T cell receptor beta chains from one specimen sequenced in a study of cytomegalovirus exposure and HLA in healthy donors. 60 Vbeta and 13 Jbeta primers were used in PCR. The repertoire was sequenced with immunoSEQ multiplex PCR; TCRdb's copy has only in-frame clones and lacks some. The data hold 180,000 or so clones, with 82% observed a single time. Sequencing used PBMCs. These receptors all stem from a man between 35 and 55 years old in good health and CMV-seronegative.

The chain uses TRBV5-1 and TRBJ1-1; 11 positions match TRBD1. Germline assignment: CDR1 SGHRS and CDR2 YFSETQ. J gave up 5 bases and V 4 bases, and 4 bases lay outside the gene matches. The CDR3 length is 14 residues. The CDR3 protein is CASSTGQGVTEAFF. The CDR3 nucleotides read TGCGCCAGCAGCACGGGACAGGGGGTGACTGAAGCTTTCTTT.

CDR3: CASSLPQGYEQYF. The CDR3, as DNA: TGTGCCAGCAGCTTACCCCAGGGGTACGAGCAGTACTTC. The gene calls are TRBV5-4 and TRBJ2-7; the D gene is possibly TRBD1 (6 bases). The CDR3 is 13 residues long. Trimming removed 2 bases from V and 4 bases from J, with 10 bases in between. The germline gives CDR1 SGHNT, CDR2 YYREEE (reference sequence).

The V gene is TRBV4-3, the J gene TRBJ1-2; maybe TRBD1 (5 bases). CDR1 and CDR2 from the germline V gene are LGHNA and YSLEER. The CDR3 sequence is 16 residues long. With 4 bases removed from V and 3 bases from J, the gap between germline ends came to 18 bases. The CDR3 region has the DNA TGCGCCAGCAGCCGCCCAGGGAACAGTGGCGACTATGGCTACACCTTC. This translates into CASSRPGNSGDYGYTF.

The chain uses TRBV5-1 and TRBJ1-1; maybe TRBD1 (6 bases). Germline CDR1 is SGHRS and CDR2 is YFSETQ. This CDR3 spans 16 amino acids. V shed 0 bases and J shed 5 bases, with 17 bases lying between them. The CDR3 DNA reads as TGCGCCAGCAGCTTGGAGTCCCCGGGAGGGGGAACTGAAGCTTTCTTT. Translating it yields CASSLESPGGGTEAFF.

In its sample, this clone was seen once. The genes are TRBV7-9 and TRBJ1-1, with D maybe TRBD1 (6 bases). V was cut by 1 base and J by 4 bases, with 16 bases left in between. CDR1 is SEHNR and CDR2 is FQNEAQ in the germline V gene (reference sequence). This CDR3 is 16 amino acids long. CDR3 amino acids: CASSLVIGGPGTEAFF. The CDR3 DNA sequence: TGTGCCAGCAGCTTAGTTATCGGGGGGCCGGGCACTGAAGCTTTCTTT.

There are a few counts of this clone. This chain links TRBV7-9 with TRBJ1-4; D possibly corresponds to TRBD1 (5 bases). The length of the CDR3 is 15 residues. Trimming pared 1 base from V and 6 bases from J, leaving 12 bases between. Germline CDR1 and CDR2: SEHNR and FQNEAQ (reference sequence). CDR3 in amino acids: CASSLVGLGYEKLFF. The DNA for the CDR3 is TGTGCCAGCAGCTTAGTGGGACTGGGGTATGAAAAACTGTTTTTT.

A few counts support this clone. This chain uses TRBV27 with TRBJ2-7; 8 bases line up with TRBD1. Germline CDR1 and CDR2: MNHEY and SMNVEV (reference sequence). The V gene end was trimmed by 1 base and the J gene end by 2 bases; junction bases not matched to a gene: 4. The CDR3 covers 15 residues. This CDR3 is CASSLLTGAAYEQYF. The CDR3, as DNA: TGTGCCAGCAGTTTATTGACAGGGGCGGCCTACGAGCAGTACTTC.

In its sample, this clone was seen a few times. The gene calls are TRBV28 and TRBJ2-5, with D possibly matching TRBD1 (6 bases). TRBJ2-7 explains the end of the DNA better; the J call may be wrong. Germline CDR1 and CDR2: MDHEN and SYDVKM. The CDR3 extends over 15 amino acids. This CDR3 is CASKVSPGHLYEQYF. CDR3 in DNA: TGTGCCAGCAAAGTCAGTCCGGGACACCTCTACGAGCAGTACTTC.

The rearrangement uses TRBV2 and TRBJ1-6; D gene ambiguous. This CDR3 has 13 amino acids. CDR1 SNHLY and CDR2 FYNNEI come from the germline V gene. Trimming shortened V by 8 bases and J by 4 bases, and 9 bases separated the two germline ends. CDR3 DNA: TGTGCCAGCTTGCGCACGTATAATTCACCCCTCCACTTT. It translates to CASLRTYNSPLHF. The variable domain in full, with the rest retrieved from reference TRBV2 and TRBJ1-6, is EPEVTQTPSHQVTQMGQEVILRCVPISNHLYFYWYRQILGQKVEFLVSFYNNEISEKSEIFDDQFSVERPDGSNFTLKIRSTKLEDSAMYFCASLRTYNSPLHFGNGTRLTVT.

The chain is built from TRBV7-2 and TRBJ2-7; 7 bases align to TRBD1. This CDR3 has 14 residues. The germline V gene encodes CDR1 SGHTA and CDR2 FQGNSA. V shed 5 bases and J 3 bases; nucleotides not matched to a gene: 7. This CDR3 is CASSRTGQGYEQYF. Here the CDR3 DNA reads TGTGCCAGCAGCCGGACAGGACAAGGCTACGAGCAGTACTTC.